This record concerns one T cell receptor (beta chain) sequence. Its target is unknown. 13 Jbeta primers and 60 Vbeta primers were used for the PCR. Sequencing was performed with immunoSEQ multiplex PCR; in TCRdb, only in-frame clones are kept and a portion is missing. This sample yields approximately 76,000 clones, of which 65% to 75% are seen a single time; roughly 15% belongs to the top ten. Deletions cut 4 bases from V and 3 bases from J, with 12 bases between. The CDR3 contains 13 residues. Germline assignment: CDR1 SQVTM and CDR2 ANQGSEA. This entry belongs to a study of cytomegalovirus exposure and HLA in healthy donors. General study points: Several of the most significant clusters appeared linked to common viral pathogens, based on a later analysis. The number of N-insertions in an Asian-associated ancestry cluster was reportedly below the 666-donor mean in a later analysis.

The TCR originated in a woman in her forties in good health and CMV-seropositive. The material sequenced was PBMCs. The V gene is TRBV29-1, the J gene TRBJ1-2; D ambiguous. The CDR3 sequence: CSVGPTGDYGYTF. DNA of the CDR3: TGCAGCGTTGGACCCACCGGGGACTATGGCTACACCTTC.